These 31 T cell receptor beta chains were all obtained from the same sample, sequenced in a study of blood T cells in healthy people across ages. Primed by a sample-barcoded 5' primer and a J-beta primer mix, a second PCR proceeded for about 6 to 12 cycles. TCRdb used MiXCR to reprocess the 5' RACE reads, holding one entry per CDR3 protein. This sample has approximately 800,000 distinct CDR3 sequences; about 62% occur once, and the top ten carry 28%. The sample was blood. The receptors were gathered from a man younger than 45 in good health.

This clonotype was picked up a small number of times. V and J are TRBV20-1 and TRBJ2-5; tentative D call: TRBD2 (5 bases). This CDR3 comprises 15 residues. Germline-derived CDR1 and CDR2 are DFQATT and SNEGSKA (reference sequence). V lost 4 bases and J lost 0, with 15 bases in between. The CDR3 loop is CSANEGGYYQETQYF. DNA for the CDR3: TGCAGTGCTAACGAGGGCGGATACTACCAAGAGACCCAGTACTTC.

The J gene is TRBJ1-6, the V gene TRBV27, with D perhaps TRBD1 (5 bases). The V gene lost 0 bases and the J gene lost 5 bases, with 26 bases spanning the gap. Germline V gene data show CDR1 as MNHEY and CDR2 as SMNVEV (reference sequence). The CDR3 is 21 amino acids. CDR3 region: CASSLSGSGTEASLDNSPLHF. The CDR3 DNA reads TGTGCCAGCAGTTTATCCGGATCCGGGACGGAGGCCTCTCTCGATAATTCACCCCTCCACTTT.

The chain carries TRBV10-3 and TRBJ2-6; D not certain. CDR1 and CDR2 from the germline V gene are ENHRY and SYGVKD. Trimming removed 0 bases at V and 0 bases at J, with 9 bases between. This CDR3 contains 17 residues. The CDR3 coding sequence is TGTGCCATCAGTGAGTCGATACCGAGCTCTGGGGCCAACGTCCTGACTTTC. As protein: CAISESIPSSGANVLTF.

This chain joins TRBV6-6 and TRBJ1-5; 7 bases align to TRBD1. V lost 2 bases, J lost 6 bases, and 7 bases stayed unmatched. Germline V gene lookup returns CDR1 MNHNY and CDR2 SVGAGI (reference sequence). The CDR3 spans 15 residues. The CDR3 reads CASSYVQGGRQPQHF. CDR3 coding DNA: TGTGCCAGCAGTTACGTTCAGGGGGGACGTCAGCCCCAGCATTTT.

Worth noting for this clonotype: The junction does not match germline at one end; this may be a read error. This chain uses TRBV7-9 with TRBJ1-2; D is perhaps TRBD1 (5 bases). The CDR3 is 12 residues long. The germline V gene has CDR1 SEHNR and CDR2 FQNEAQ (reference sequence). The CDR3 DNA sequence: TGTGCCCGCAGCTTAGGGGATTATGGCTACACCTTC. Its protein is CARSLGDYGYTF.

The chain employs TRBV4-3 and TRBJ2-7; a weak D match, TRBD1 (6 bases). The germline V gene has CDR1 LGHNA and CDR2 YSLEER. The V gene lost 2 bases and the J gene lost 0 bases, with 11 bases spanning the gap. This CDR3 spans 15 amino acids. CDR3 region: CASSQSARGSYEQYF. The CDR3 bases are TGCGCCAGCAGCCAATCTGCCAGGGGCTCCTACGAGCAGTACTTC.

The CDR3 DNA sequence: TGTGCCGCCACTCGGGGAAAACAGCCCGGGGATACGCAGTATTTT. This translates into CAATRGKQPGDTQYF. V and J are TRBV10-3 and TRBJ2-3; D is possibly TRBD2 (5 bases). Germline V lookup: CDR1 ENHRY, CDR2 SYGVKD. V was shortened by 11 bases and J by 6 bases, with 24 bases between the two germline ends. CDR3 length equals 15 residues.

V and J are TRBV19 and TRBJ2-7, with TRBD2 as a possible D gene (5 bases). CDR3 size: 13 residues. V was pared by 5 bases and J by 0 bases, with 8 bases between. Looked up from germline, CDR1 is LNHDA and CDR2 is SQIVND (reference sequence). The CDR3 here is CASSGLTSYEQYF. In DNA, the CDR3 is TGTGCCAGTAGTGGACTTACCTCCTACGAGCAGTACTTC.

This clonotype was counted between two and nine times. The V and J genes are TRBV10-3 and TRBJ1-2, with 9 bases lining up with TRBD1. Germline-derived CDR1 and CDR2 are ENHRY and SYGVKD. V was pared by 3 bases and J by 9 bases, with 8 bases of the junction left unmatched. This CDR3 contains 14 residues. The CDR3 coding sequence is TGTGCCATCAGTGAACCTGGGACAGGGAATAGCTACACCTTC. It specifies CAISEPGTGNSYTF.

This clonotype was seen a handful of times. The chain links TRBV7-9 to TRBJ2-7; D assignment may be TRBD1 or TRBD2 (5 bases each). Trimming left V 5 bases short and J 5 bases short, with 13 bases between. This CDR3 has 13 amino acids. Germline assignment: CDR1 SEHNR and CDR2 FQNEAQ (reference sequence). CDR3 region: CASSPGPVHEQYF. CDR3 sequence (DNA): TGTGCCAGCAGCCCGGGACCTGTCCACGAGCAGTACTTC.

The rearrangement uses TRBV4-2 and TRBJ2-3, with 9 bases lining up with TRBD2. The CDR3 runs 16 residues. Germline V gene sequence: CDR1 LGHNA, CDR2 YNFKEQ. V was pared by 0 bases and J by 6 bases, with 7 bases of the junction left unmatched. CDR3 region: CASSQESASGADTQYF. CDR3 DNA: TGTGCCAGCAGCCAAGAGTCGGCTAGCGGGGCCGATACGCAGTATTTT.

The CDR3 DNA follows: TGTGCCAGCTCATCCTCTCTCCGGGTCCCAGGACAGGGTTCTGGGGCCAACGTCCTGACTTTC. This encodes CASSSSLRVPGQGSGANVLTF. The rearrangement links TRBV18 to TRBJ2-6, with 8 bases that match TRBD1. CDR1 and CDR2 from the germline V gene are KGHSH and LQKENI. The V segment lost 5 bases and the J segment 1 base; nucleotides outside the gene matches: 19. The CDR3 has 21 amino acids.

The J gene is TRBJ1-5, the V gene TRBV20-1; tentative D call: TRBD1 (6 bases). The ends were cut back, 1 base at V and 3 bases at J, with 13 bases in the middle. Germline CDR1 DFQATT, CDR2 SNEGSKA (reference sequence). The CDR3 length is 15 residues. CDR3: CSARGEGVINQPQHF. In nucleotides, the CDR3 is TGCAGTGCTAGAGGCGAGGGGGTGATCAATCAGCCCCAGCATTTT.

The CDR3 region is CASSGLAGGPGEQFF. Here the CDR3 DNA reads TGCGCCAGCAGCGGATTAGCGGGGGGGCCGGGTGAGCAGTTCTTC. The chain couples TRBV5-1 to TRBJ2-1; TRBD2 matches 11 bases. V dropped 4 bases and J dropped 9; count of bases not matched to a gene: 9. Germline V lookup: CDR1 SGHRS, CDR2 YFSETQ. This CDR3 region has 15 residues.

V gene TRBV20-1 combines with J gene TRBJ2-3; the D gene is possibly TRBD2 (6 bases). V dropped 3 bases and J dropped 5 bases, with 15 bases sitting between them. The CDR3 sequence is 14 residues long. Germline values: CDR1 DFQATT, CDR2 SNEGSKA (reference sequence). The CDR3 protein is CSARGVGGVDTQYF. As DNA, the CDR3 is TGCAGTGCTAGGGGCGTGGGGGGTGTAGATACGCAGTATTTT.

The CDR3 coding sequence is TGTGCCAGCAGTTATATCGGGGGGCAAGGCTATGGCTACACCTTC. Amino acids: CASSYIGGQGYGYTF. The chain combines TRBV6-5 with TRBJ1-2; the D gene is possibly TRBD1 (6 bases). The CDR3 totals 15 residues. Trimming removed 3 bases at V and 4 bases at J, with 15 bases between. The germline V gene has CDR1 MNHEY and CDR2 SVGAGI.

V is TRBV7-6 and J is TRBJ2-1; a possible D gene is TRBD1 (6 bases). Germline values: CDR1 SGHVS, CDR2 FNYEAQ. V shed 5 bases and J shed 1 base, with 15 bases lying between them. CDR3 length: 16 residues. The CDR3 DNA is TGTGCCAGCAGCAGGGAACAGGGTCCTTCCTACAATGAGCAGTTCTTC. Protein sequence: CASSREQGPSYNEQFF.

V and J are TRBV7-2 and TRBJ2-3; D gene uncertain. The V gene lost 0 bases and the J gene lost 10 bases, with 11 bases spanning the gap. CDR1 SGHTA and CDR2 FQGNSA come from the germline V gene. The CDR3 consists of 13 residues. CDR3 region: CASSLAQLAAQYF. In DNA form, the CDR3 reads TGTGCCAGCAGCTTAGCCCAGCTCGCTGCGCAGTATTTT.

Concerning this clonotype itself: A junction end diverges from the germline sequence, so it may reflect a read error. The chain is built from TRBV10-3 and TRBJ1-3; maybe TRBD1 (6 bases). The CDR3 sequence is 16 residues long. Germline lookup yields CDR1 ENHRY and CDR2 SYGVKD. The CDR3 loop is CAISEGGRRGGSTIYF. Written as DNA, the CDR3 is TGTGCCATCAGTGAGGGAGGACGTCGAGGGGGAAGCACCATATATTTT.

This clonotype was counted between two and nine times. The chain recombines TRBV29-1 with TRBJ2-4, with D hard to call. Matching the DNA end better, TRBJ2-7 makes the J call doubtful. The germline V gene has CDR1 SQVTM and CDR2 ANQGSEA. There are 13 residues in the CDR3. This CDR3 is CSVEATREDEQYF. CDR3 nucleotide sequence: TGCAGCGTTGAGGCAACCCGAGAGGACGAGCAGTACTTC.

The chain links TRBV20-1 to TRBJ1-2; no definite D call. The germline V and J ends were trimmed by 3 bases and 7 bases, with 9 bases remaining between them. The germline CDR1 and CDR2 sequences are DFQATT and SNEGSKA (reference sequence). This CDR3 is 11 amino acids long. CDR3 sequence reads: CSARGMGGYTF. As DNA, the CDR3 is TGCAGTGCTAGGGGGATGGGTGGCTACACCTTC.

This chain links TRBV7-2 with TRBJ2-1; TRBD2 matches 9 bases. Per the germline V gene, CDR1 is SGHTA and CDR2 is FQGNSA. With V trimmed by 5 bases and J by 4 bases, 6 bases remained unmatched. CDR3 length: 15 amino acids. The CDR3 is CASSMRLAEYNEQFF. CDR3 DNA sequence: TGTGCCAGCAGCATGCGACTAGCGGAGTACAATGAGCAGTTCTTC.

The chain carries TRBV6-1 and TRBJ2-7, with unresolved D. The V gene lost 3 bases and the J gene lost 3 bases, with 15 bases spanning the gap. CDR3 size: 15 residues. The germline V gene encodes CDR1 MNHNS and CDR2 SASEGT. DNA of the CDR3: TGTGCCAGCAGTGAGGACGTCCTTGTTAGCTACGAGCAGTACTTC. Protein: CASSEDVLVSYEQYF.

This clonotype showed up just a few times. The gene calls are TRBV27 and TRBJ2-3; 8 bases are shared with TRBD1. Trimming removed 5 bases from V and 1 base from J; junction bases left unmatched: 5. The CDR3 totals 15 residues. Germline CDR1 is MNHEY and CDR2 is SMNVEV (reference sequence). Here the CDR3 DNA reads TGTGCCAGCAGTCTCCCGGACAGGGGCACAGATACGCAGTATTTT. Residues: CASSLPDRGTDTQYF.

The chain combines TRBV15 with TRBJ2-3, with 7 positions matching TRBD1. CDR1 is LNHNV and CDR2 is YYDKDF in the germline V gene (reference sequence). This CDR3 contains 15 residues. The junction had 7 bases not matched to a gene; V was cut back by 3 bases and J by 4 bases. CDR3 in DNA: TGTGCCACCAGCAGGACAGGGAACGATGCAGATACGCAGTATTTT. Its translation: CATSRTGNDADTQYF.

About this clonotype: This clone may be a read error of a much larger clone one base away. This sequence joins TRBV20-1 and TRBJ1-2, with 9 positions matching TRBD1. V gave up 5 bases and J gave up 5 bases; unmatched junction bases: 15. The germline V gene has CDR1 DFQATT and CDR2 SNEGSKA (reference sequence). This CDR3 has 16 residues. CDR3 protein: CSAGPGKGQGGYGYTF. The CDR3 bases are TGCAGTGCTGGACCTGGGAAGGGACAGGGAGGGTATGGCTACACCTTC.

This chain links TRBV6-6 with TRBJ1-2; a possible D gene is TRBD1 (6 bases). The germline CDR1 and CDR2 sequences are MNHNY and SVGAGI (reference sequence). The ends were cut back, 6 bases at V and 3 bases at J, with 17 bases in the middle. The CDR3 runs to 15 residues. The CDR3 loop is CASRQTGPFHYGYTF. The CDR3 DNA follows: TGTGCCAGCAGGCAGACAGGCCCCTTCCACTATGGCTACACCTTC.

CDR3 nucleotide sequence: TGCAGTGCTCAGGCCTACAGGGGGCAGAGCTATGGCTACACCTTC. This encodes CSAQAYRGQSYGYTF. This chain uses TRBV20-1 with TRBJ1-2, with TRBD1 identical over 9 bases. This CDR3 contains 15 residues. V dropped 5 bases and J dropped 4; count of bases not matched to a gene: 11. Per the germline V gene, CDR1 is DFQATT and CDR2 is SNEGSKA (reference sequence).

The J gene is TRBJ1-2, the V gene TRBV15; 10 bases fit TRBD1. Germline values: CDR1 LNHNV, CDR2 YYDKDF (reference sequence). The ends lost 1 base at V and 8 bases at J; junction bases unmatched: 4. The CDR3 has 14 amino acids. The CDR3 DNA is TGTGCCACCAGCAGAGCCGGGACAGGGGAAGGCTACACCTTC. It is translated as CATSRAGTGEGYTF.

The V gene is TRBV4-3, the J gene TRBJ1-6; no definite D call. V was cut by 3 bases and J by 10 bases, with 16 bases left in between. The CDR3 extends over 15 amino acids. Germline lookup yields CDR1 LGHNA and CDR2 YSLEER. The chain's CDR3 is CASSQIAVAPSPLHF. The CDR3, as DNA: TGCGCCAGCAGCCAGATAGCAGTGGCACCATCACCCCTCCACTTT.

The CDR3 DNA reads TGTGCCAGCAACCTTAATGGGGGGGCGGAGACCCAGTACTTC. It specifies CASNLNGGAETQYF. This sequence joins TRBV6-2 or TRBV6-3 and TRBJ2-5; tentative D call: TRBD2 (7 bases). This CDR3 has 14 residues. The V gene's germline CDR1 is MNHEY and CDR2 SVGEGT. V was cut by 7 bases and J by 5 bases, with 17 bases left in between.